The next 20 T cell receptor beta chains were all read from a single sample in a study of CD8+ T cells in alopecia areata. cDNA prepared by RNA extraction and subsequent reverse transcription served as the template for sequencing. Assay used: immunoSEQ multiplex PCR; TCRdb lists only in-frame clones, some missing. The sample shows 110,000 or so clones, 55% to 60% of them seen only once. Treatment described: oral pan-JAK inhibitor, 5-10 mg twice daily. Sample: CD4+ T cells sorted from blood, taken at week 24, from a patient treated with tofacitinib. The receptors shown here come from a human donor with alopecia areata.

In DNA form, the CDR3 reads TGTGCCTGGTGGGACAGGGGCAGCTTTAGGGTTGACGAGCAGTACTTC. This sequence encodes CAWWDRGSFRVDEQYF. The chain joins TRBV30 to TRBJ2-7; TRBD1 matches 10 bases. This CDR3 contains 16 residues. The germline V gene encodes CDR1 GTSNPN and CDR2 SVGIG (reference sequence). V dropped 5 bases and J dropped 5; count of bases not matched to a gene: 15.

This clone was seen just once. This chain uses TRBV11-2 with TRBJ2-7; weak D call: TRBD2 (5 bases). The V end was cut by 5 bases, the J end by 3 bases, with 23 bases between. The CDR3 length is 17 residues. Germline assignment: CDR1 SGHAT and CDR2 FQNNGV. This CDR3 is CASSPFTGSWVLYEQYF. In DNA form, the CDR3 reads TGTGCCAGCAGCCCATTCACGGGGTCCTGGGTCCTCTACGAGCAGTACTTC.

To note about this clone: The germline gene is not matched at one end of the junction; a read error may be the cause. The rearrangement joins TRBV6-1 to TRBJ1-2, with a weak D call TRBD1 (5 bases). Germline CDR1 MNHNS, CDR2 SASEGT. There are 13 residues in the CDR3. CDR3 coding DNA: TGTGCCAGCAGCGACGGGTGGGACTATGGCTGCACCTTC. Protein sequence: CASSDGWDYGCTF.

The gene calls are TRBV15 and TRBJ1-2, with D possibly being TRBD1 (6 bases). Germline CDR1 and CDR2: LNHNV and YYDKDF (reference sequence). Deletions cut 1 base from V and 5 bases from J, with 14 bases between. This CDR3 has 15 amino acids. The CDR3 is CATSRGKDRRYGYTF. Written as DNA, the CDR3 is TGTGCCACCAGCAGAGGGAAAGACAGGCGGTATGGCTACACCTTC.

This clone was recorded a few times. The rearrangement links TRBV4-1 to TRBJ1-2; D not resolved. CDR1 MGHRA and CDR2 YSYEKL come from the germline V gene. V was clipped by 0 bases and J by 8 bases, with 4 bases between them. The CDR3 is made up of 11 amino acids. CDR3 protein: CASSQDRGYTF. CDR3 bases: TGCGCCAGCAGCCAAGACCGCGGCTACACCTTC.

This chain uses TRBV4-2 with TRBJ1-4; 8 bases line up with TRBD1. The length of the CDR3 is 18 residues. Trimming cost V 1 base and J 7 bases; bases outside gene matches: 14. In germline, CDR1 is LGHNA, CDR2 YNFKEQ. CDR3 sequence reads: CASSQGLGETGEGEKLFF. The CDR3 DNA is TGTGCCAGCAGCCAAGGATTGGGTGAGACAGGGGAAGGTGAAAAACTGTTTTTT.

This sequence joins TRBV19 and TRBJ2-3; D tentatively reads TRBD1 or TRBD2 (5 bases each). V was trimmed by 5 bases and J by 3 bases, leaving 15 bases between them. Germline V gene sequence: CDR1 LNHDA, CDR2 SQIVND (reference sequence). This CDR3 region has 15 residues. CDR3 sequence (DNA): TGTGCCAGTAGTCTTCATCTGAGGGGAACAGATACGCAGTATTTT. It specifies CASSLHLRGTDTQYF. The whole variable domain, remainder taken from reference TRBV19 and TRBJ2-3, is DGGITQSPKYLFRKEGQNVTLSCEQNLNHDAMYWYRQDPGQGLRLIYYSQIVNDFQKGDIAEGYSVSREKKESFPLTVTSAQKNPTAFYLCASSLHLRGTDTQYFGPGTRLTVL.

The J gene is TRBJ2-7, the V gene TRBV5-6; 7 bases match TRBD1. This CDR3 region has 14 residues. The germline CDR1 and CDR2 sequences are SGHDT and YYEEEE. V shed 4 bases and J 2 bases; nucleotides not matched to a gene: 6. CDR3 in amino acids: CASSLGTATYEQYF. Written as DNA, the CDR3 is TGTGCCAGCAGCCTTGGGACAGCCACCTACGAGCAGTACTTC. Full variable domain (remainder filled in from reference TRBV5-6 and TRBJ2-7): DAGVTQSPTHLIKTRGQQVTLRCSPKSGHDTVSWYQQALGQGPQFIFQYYEEEERQRGNFPDRFSGHQFPNYSSELNVNALLLGDSALYLCASSLGTATYEQYFGPGTRLTVT.

The chain couples TRBV13 to TRBJ2-7; maybe TRBD1 (6 bases). V lost 2 bases and J 7 bases, leaving 12 bases between the germline ends. Germline V lookup: CDR1 PRHDT, CDR2 FYEKMQ (reference sequence). The CDR3 consists of 13 residues. The CDR3 sequence: CASSLNRVREQYF. The CDR3 nucleotides are TGTGCCAGCAGCTTAAACAGGGTGAGGGAGCAGTACTTC.

The rearrangement links TRBV25-1 to TRBJ2-3, with TRBD1 matching over 12 bases. This CDR3 is 17 amino acids long. Germline V gene sequence: CDR1 MGHDK, CDR2 SYGVNS. V lost 3 bases, J lost 6 bases, and 10 bases stayed unmatched. In nucleotides, the CDR3 is TGTGCCAGCAGTGAGATGTTCGGGACAGGGGGCGCGGATACGCAGTATTTT. This sequence encodes CASSEMFGTGGADTQYF.

The chain uses TRBV7-2 and TRBJ1-2; the D is unclear. The CDR3 runs 13 residues. Germline V gene sequence: CDR1 SGHTA, CDR2 FQGNSA. V was cut by 1 base and J by 8 bases, with 11 bases left in between. The CDR3 region has the DNA TGTGCCAGCAGCTTAGAGAGTTTCGTGGGCTACACCTTC. Translation: CASSLESFVGYTF.

The table lists this clone with a count of one. The chain uses TRBV30 and TRBJ1-1; maybe TRBD1 (5 bases). V was shortened by 0 bases and J by 6 bases, with 8 bases between the two germline ends. The CDR3 is 12 residues long. Per the germline V gene, CDR1 is GTSNPN and CDR2 is SVGIG (reference sequence). The CDR3 is CAWSVQGAEAFF. In DNA form, the CDR3 reads TGTGCCTGGAGTGTACAAGGGGCTGAAGCTTTCTTT.

The V call is TRBV7-8, the J call TRBJ1-6; possibly TRBD1 for D (5 bases). Germline CDR1 reads SGHVS; CDR2 reads FQNEAQ. V was shortened by 2 bases and J by 9 bases, with 17 bases between the two germline ends. This CDR3 is 16 amino acids long. CDR3 sequence reads: CASSLFSGLEVSPLHF. CDR3 sequence (DNA): TGTGCCAGCAGCTTATTTTCAGGGCTAGAGGTTTCACCCCTCCACTTT.

The rearrangement links TRBV10-2 to TRBJ2-7; maybe TRBD2 (5 bases). Germline V gene sequence: CDR1 WSHSY, CDR2 SAAADI. CDR3 size: 12 residues. V dropped 3 bases and J dropped 3 bases, with 6 bases sitting between them. The CDR3 DNA reads TGCGCCAGCAGTGACGGAGGCTACGAGCAGTACTTC. It yields the protein CASSDGGYEQYF.

The chain carries TRBV5-6 and TRBJ2-4; no clear D. The CDR3 is 11 residues long. V shed 8 bases and J shed 7 bases, with 10 bases lying between them. Germline CDR1 and CDR2: SGHDT and YYEEEE. CDR3 sequence reads: CASGRSNIQYF. The CDR3 DNA reads TGTGCCAGTGGACGTTCGAACATTCAGTACTTC.

The chain couples TRBV7-8 to TRBJ2-1; weak D call: TRBD2 (5 bases). Germline V gene lookup returns CDR1 SGHVS and CDR2 FQNEAQ. The CDR3 has 15 amino acids. With 0 bases removed from V and 13 bases from J, the gap between germline ends came to 19 bases. CDR3: CASSLARIGSFRQFF. DNA of the CDR3: TGTGCCAGCAGCTTAGCCCGTATAGGGAGCTTCAGACAGTTCTTC.

The chain links TRBV29-1 to TRBJ2-5, with D unclear. The germline V gene has CDR1 SQVTM and CDR2 ANQGSEA. The CDR3 totals 11 residues. The ends were cut back, 3 bases at V and 5 bases at J, with 7 bases in the middle. The CDR3: CSVEVGETQYF. The CDR3 DNA is TGCAGCGTTGAGGTTGGGGAGACCCAGTACTTC.

The chain has TRBV9 and TRBJ2-7; maybe TRBD2 (5 bases). Trimming took off 0 bases at V and 2 bases at J, with 12 bases between the two ends. The CDR3 loop spans 15 amino acids. Germline V gene lookup returns CDR1 SGDLS and CDR2 YYNGEE. Written as DNA, the CDR3 is TGTGCCAGCAGCGTAGAACCGGACTGGACCTACGAGCAGTACTTC. Amino acids: CASSVEPDWTYEQYF.

CDR3 sequence (DNA): TGTGCCTGGGGCGGCACATATAGCGGGGGGTTTCAAGAGACCCAGTACTTC. Its protein is CAWGGTYSGGFQETQYF. V usage is TRBV30 and J usage is TRBJ2-5, with 10 bases fitting TRBD2. With 5 bases clipped from V and 2 bases from J, the junction kept 14 bases outside the gene matches. Germline V gene lookup returns CDR1 GTSNPN and CDR2 SVGIG (reference sequence). The CDR3 extends over 17 amino acids.

This clone has a handful of counts. The chain has TRBV5-1 and TRBJ1-1; the D gene is possibly TRBD1 (5 bases). The V end was cut by 4 bases, the J end by 2 bases, with 12 bases between. This CDR3 is 14 amino acids long. The V gene's germline CDR1 is SGHRS and CDR2 YFSETQ. This CDR3 is CASSPSGGNTEAFF. The CDR3 coding sequence is TGCGCCAGCAGCCCCTCGGGGGGAAACACTGAAGCTTTCTTT.